This T cell receptor (beta chain) emerged from a study of human T cells and chemical hapten exposure. For the study at large: Among samples, TCR yields varied mainly because of small differences in pooled library volume.

TCRdb independently ran MiXCR on the RACE reads; one entry per CDR3 protein. The repertoire has roughly 100,000 distinct CDR3 sequences, around 9.3% of them found once; the top ten carry about 2%. This CDR3 is built from 16 residues. With 4 bases clipped from V and 4 bases from J, the junction kept 7 bases outside the gene matches. As to time point: patch test 2, 6 weeks after DPC sensitization. Noted treatment: therapeutic diphenylcyclopropenone sensitization with weekly scalp DPC. Donors were 18 to 70-year-old alopecia patients suitable for DPC. Study-wide findings and caveats: Expanded TCRs grouped into significantly more large CDR3 similarity clusters than controls produced.

Regarding this clonotype: The antigen remains undetermined.

Specimen: whole blood, collected in connection with sensitization to the hapten diphenylcyclopropenone (DPC). The sequence was obtained from a woman aged 40 to 49 with alopecia areata. Some clones in this sample may be carry-over from other donors' samples. The chain uses TRBV12-3 or TRBV12-4 and TRBJ2-5; TRBD2 matches at 12 bases. The CDR3: CASSSRLAGAVETQYF. The DNA for the CDR3 is TGTGCCAGCAGTTCCCGACTAGCGGGAGCGGTAGAGACCCAGTACTTC.